The clone carrying this TCR beta chain has ten or more counts. Its antigen remains unknown. The data were obtained in a study of regulatory T cells in long-lasting Graves disease. Findings and limits, study-wide: Investigators studied peripheral blood only, not thyroid tissue. A limited number of samples was an acknowledged limitation. Repertoires from persistent disease leaned toward TRBV28, TRBJ1-2 and TRBJ2-5.

Building of the TCR beta libraries involved iRepertoire HTBI primers and Arm-PCR of CDR3 regions. MiXCR, run by TCRdb on the multiplex PCR reads, gives a single entry per CDR3 protein. The sample gives 200,000 to 250,000 distinct CDR3 sequences, 15% to 20% of which show up once; 22% is in the top ten. CDR1 and CDR2 from the germline V gene are SQVTM and ANQGSEA. Trimming left V 3 bases short and J 5 bases short, with 13 bases between. The CDR3 sequence is 13 residues long. Time point of the sample: newly diagnosed GD, antithyroid drugs for less than 3 months. PBMCs were the source of the RNA used for TCR sequencing.

The rearrangement links TRBV29-1 to TRBJ2-5; D not resolved. This receptor was identified in a female donor with Graves disease. The sequences come from peripheral blood mononuclear cells (PBMCs), collected at new diagnosis, from a patient treated with antithyroid drugs. CDR3 residues: CSVETTAAETQYF. The CDR3 region has the DNA TGCAGCGTTGAGACCACTGCTGCGGAGACCCAGTACTTC. Full variable domain (outside the CDR3, taken from reference TRBV29-1 and TRBJ2-5): SAVISQKPSRDICQRGTSLTIQCQVDSQVTMMFWYRQQPGQSLTLIATANQGSEATYESGFVIDKFPISRPNLTFSTLTVSNMSPEDSSIYLCSVETTAAETQYFGPGTRLLVL.